This T cell receptor beta chain was identified during a study of vaccination and CD4 T cells after COVID-19. Overall study context: From HCoV-229E, HCoV-OC43, HCoV-NL63 and SARS-CoV-2, overlapping spike peptides were used to stimulate the cells.

Cultured CD4+ T cell DNA underwent sequencing with the Oncomine TCR Beta short-read assay. TCRdb reprocessed the PCR reads via MiXCR and lists one record per CDR3 protein. The table lists about 13,000 distinct CDR3 sequences, under 65% of them singletons. Note on this clonotype: Antigen specificity is unknown.

Per the germline V gene, CDR1 is DFQATT and CDR2 is SNEGSKA (reference sequence). This CDR3 contains 14 residues. Specified treatment: approximately 10-day PBMC culture with coronavirus spike peptide pools or control peptides (ViraFEST assay). ViraFEST enlarged antigen-specific T cell populations with peptide pools and afterwards sequenced TCRs. By negative selection, CD4+ T cells were isolated once culture had run for 10 days. Points from the study as a whole: Among reactive clones from convalescent patients, a median roughly 90% appeared only post-vaccination.

The chain carries TRBV20-1 and TRBJ2-3; 9 bases match TRBD2. Sample: CD4+ T cells from blood, cultured in vitro. This TCR was recovered from a human donor who had recovered from COVID-19. The CDR3: CSPTRGGRVDTQYF. The CDR3 DNA reads TGCAGCCCCACCCGGGGCGGGAGGGTAGATACGCAGTATTTT.